The next 4 T cell receptor beta chains were all read from a single sample in a study of CD8+ T cells in alopecia areata (dated by TCRdb to the late 2010s). The sample's time point, from its label and the paper: roughly 24 weeks on oral tofacitinib. Taken with the paper, the label for treatment or condition translates to: oral pan-JAK inhibitor, 5-10 mg twice daily. Preparation of the library involved the immunoSEQ multiplex PCR assay. RNA was extracted from all samples and reverse transcribed into cDNA, which served as template for TCR sequencing. The table was pulled from immuneACCESS by TCRdb, which kept in-frame rearrangements only. Such tables lose some clones; where checked, under half of the loss comes from unresolved V genes, and the rest has no known cause. The sample has about 180,000 clones on record, 53% of them singletons. The ten largest clones capture more than 10% of the sample. The source material was CD8+ T cells sorted from blood, sampled at week 24, from a patient treated with tofacitinib. These TCRs come from a human donor with alopecia areata.

This clone was picked up a small number of times. The V call is TRBV7-2, the J call TRBJ1-2; TRBD1 might be the D (5 bases). Germline V CDR1 and CDR2: SGHTA, FQGNSA. V was shortened by 11 bases and J by 6 bases, with 22 bases between the two germline ends. There are 14 residues in the CDR3. DNA for the CDR3: TGTGCCGACGGAGACGGAGGAGGACATCATGGCTACACCTTC. Translated: CADGDGGGHHGYTF.

J is TRBJ2-1 and V is TRBV14; D remains unclear. This CDR3 has 14 amino acids. Germline V CDR1 and CDR2: SGHDN, FVKESK. Trimming took 0 bases from V and 4 from J, leaving 7 bases between them. CDR3: CASSQERSYNEQFF. As DNA, the CDR3 is TGTGCCAGCAGCCAAGAGCGCAGTTACAATGAGCAGTTCTTC. The variable domain in full, completed from reference TRBV14 and TRBJ2-1, reads EAGVTQFPSHSVIEKGQTVTLRCDPISGHDNLYWYRRVMGKEIKFLLHFVKESKQDESGMPNNRFLAERTGGTYSTLKVQPAELEDSGVYFCASSQERSYNEQFFGPGTRLTVL.

V is TRBV2 and J is TRBJ1-1; 8 nucleotides align to TRBD1. The CDR3 has 13 residues. Germline V gene data show CDR1 as SNHLY and CDR2 as FYNNEI. V lost 8 bases, J lost 1 base, and 3 bases stayed unmatched. The CDR3 DNA is TGTGCCAGCTACACAGGGGGGAACACTGAAGCTTTCTTT. Amino acid sequence: CASYTGGNTEAFF.

The V call is TRBV23-1, the J call TRBJ1-3; D uncertain. TRBV23-1 is classed as an ORF, of uncertain function. Deletions cut 7 bases from V and 3 bases from J, with 10 bases between. This CDR3 has 13 residues. CDR3 sequence: CASTVDLGNTIYF. CDR3 bases: TGCGCCAGCACTGTTGACCTTGGAAACACCATATATTTT.